The rows below give T cell receptor beta chains drawn from one sample of a study of blood T cell repertoires in COVID-19. The assay was immunoSEQ multiplex PCR, and TCRdb's table has in-frame clones only and misses some. The table shows around 280,000 clones, with around nine tenths occurring only once. The material sequenced was peripheral blood. These receptor sequences come from a woman younger than 45 with COVID-19, enrolled during active disease. Each CDR3 is given with its conserved first and last residue. Fields, in order: J gene, clone size, D gene, V gene, CDR3 protein, CDR3 DNA. D genes are given only for firm matches. The size of a clone is reported for some rows only, either as once, few or many, or as a class for expanded clones.

>TRBJ1-5|.|.|TRBV5-5
CASSAGIYSNQPQHF
TGTGCCAGCAGCGCGGGCATATATAGCAATCAGCCCCAGCATTTT
>TRBJ1-2|.|TRBD1|TRBV18
CASSLRSEGQVANGYTF
TGTGCCAGCTCACTCAGATCTGAGGGACAGGTGGCGAATGGCTACACCTTC
>TRBJ2-7|.|TRBD2|TRBV27
CASSFGGANEQYF
TGTGCCAGCAGTTTCGGGGGGGCGAACGAGCAGTACTTC
>TRBJ1-1|.|TRBD1|TRBV6-1
CASSEYITGVLNTEAFF
TGTGCCAGCAGTGAATATATTACAGGGGTCTTGAACACTGAAGCTTTCTTT
>TRBJ1-2|few|.|TRBV3-1/TRBV3-2
CASRETQGGRQDDYTF
TGTGCCAGCAGAGAGACACAAGGAGGGCGGCAGGATGACTACACCTTC
>TRBJ2-5|.|.|TRBV27
CASSQYGTFQETQYF
TGTGCCAGCAGCCAATACGGGACATTCCAAGAGACCCAGTACTTC
>TRBJ1-4|.|TRBD1|TRBV11-3
CASSFSAGTGGLRTNEKLFF
TGTGCCAGCAGCTTCTCGGCCGGGACAGGGGGTCTCAGAACTAATGAAAAACTGTTTTTT
>TRBJ1-1|.|TRBD1|TRBV2
CASSAQVRGEAFF
TGTGCCAGCAGTGCTCAAGTCAGGGGGGAAGCTTTCTTT
>TRBJ2-3|.|.|TRBV6-5
CASSYTEGLGTQYF
TGTGCCAGCAGTTACACGGAGGGGCTCGGTACGCAGTATTTT
>TRBJ2-2|.|.|TRBV19
CASREGGTGELFF
TGTGCCAGTAGGGAGGGAGGCACCGGGGAGCTGTTTTTT
>TRBJ2-7|.|.|TRBV4-1
CASSQGTGSYYEQYF
TGCGCCAGCAGCCAAGGTACGGGTAGCTACTACGAGCAGTACTTC
>TRBJ2-7|.|.|TRBV9
CASSTDYSYEQYF
TGTGCCAGCAGCACAGACTATTCCTACGAGCAGTACTTC
>TRBJ2-1|.|TRBD1|TRBV5-1
CASSLLQGANEQFF
TGCGCCAGCAGCTTGCTACAGGGGGCCAATGAGCAGTTCTTC